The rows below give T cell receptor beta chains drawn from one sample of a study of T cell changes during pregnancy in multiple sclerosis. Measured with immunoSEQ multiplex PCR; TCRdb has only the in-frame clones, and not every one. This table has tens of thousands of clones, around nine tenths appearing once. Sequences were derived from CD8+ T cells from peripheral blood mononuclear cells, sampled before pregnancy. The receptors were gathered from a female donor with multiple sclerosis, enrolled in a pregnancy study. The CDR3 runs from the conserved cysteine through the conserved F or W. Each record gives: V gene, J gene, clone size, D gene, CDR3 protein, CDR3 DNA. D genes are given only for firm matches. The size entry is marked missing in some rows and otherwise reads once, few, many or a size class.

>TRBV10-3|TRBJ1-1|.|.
CAISESGEADEAFF
TGTGCCATCAGTGAGTCGGGGGAGGCAGATGAAGCTTTCTTT
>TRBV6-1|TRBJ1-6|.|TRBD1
CASSSPGTGGVPLHF
TGTGCCAGCAGTTCACCCGGGACAGGGGGTGTACCCCTCCACTTT
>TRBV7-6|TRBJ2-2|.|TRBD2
CASSEGLNTGELFF
TGTGCCAGCAGCGAGGGACTAAACACCGGGGAGCTGTTTTTT
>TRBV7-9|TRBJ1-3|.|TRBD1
CASSSNRGPGNTIYF
TGTGCCAGCAGCTCGAACAGGGGGCCTGGAAACACCATATATTTT
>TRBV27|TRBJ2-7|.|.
CASSPTGTFYEQYF
TGTGCCAGCAGCCCAACCGGGACTTTTTACGAGCAGTACTTC
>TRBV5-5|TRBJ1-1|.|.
CASRLTAGGRNEAFF
TGTGCCAGCAGGCTAACAGCGGGGGGTCGGAATGAAGCTTTCTTT
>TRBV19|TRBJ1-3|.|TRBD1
CASRGQVSAGNTIYF
TGTGCCAGTAGGGGACAGGTTTCGGCTGGAAACACCATATATTTT
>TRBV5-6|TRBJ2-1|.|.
CASSFPFGEQFF
TGTGCCAGCAGCTTCCCCTTCGGTGAGCAGTTCTTC
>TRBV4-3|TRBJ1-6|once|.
CASTPVGPPSSYNSPLHF
TGCGCCAGCACCCCGGTGGGGCCTCCAAGCTCCTATAATTCACCCCTCCACTTT
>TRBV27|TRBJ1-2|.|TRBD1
CASSLRAGGAYGYTF
TGTGCCAGCAGTTTAAGGGCAGGGGGCGCTTATGGCTACACCTTC
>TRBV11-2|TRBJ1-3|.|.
CASSLATINTIYF
TGTGCCAGCAGCTTGGCCACTATAAACACCATATATTTT
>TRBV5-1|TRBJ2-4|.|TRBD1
CASSLGARDSKNIQYF
TGCGCCAGCAGCTTGGGGGCCCGGGACAGCAAAAACATTCAGTACTTC
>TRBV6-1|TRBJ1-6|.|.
CASSDPDSIDSPLHF
TGTGCCAGCAGTGACCCCGACAGTATTGATTCACCCCTCCACTTT
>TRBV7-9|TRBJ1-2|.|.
CASSPIDSHNYGYTF
TGTGCCAGCAGCCCTATTGACAGCCATAACTATGGCTACACCTTC
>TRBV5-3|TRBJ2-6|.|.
CARSSSTIPGANVLTF
TGTGCCAGAAGCTCCTCTACCATCCCGGGGGCCAACGTCCTGACTTTC
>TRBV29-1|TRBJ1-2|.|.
CSVVTGYNYGYTF
TGCAGCGTTGTTACAGGGTATAACTATGGCTACACCTTC
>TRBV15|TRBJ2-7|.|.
CATSRDLSAPEQYF
TGTGCCACCAGCAGAGATCTATCAGCGCCCGAGCAGTACTTC
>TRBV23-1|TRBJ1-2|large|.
CASSRGRVMSYGYTF
TGCGCCAGCAGTCGGGGCCGAGTTATGAGCTATGGCTACACCTTC
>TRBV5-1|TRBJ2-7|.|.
CASSGDLIEGSSYEQYF
TGCGCCAGCAGCGGGGATTTGATCGAGGGTAGCTCCTACGAGCAGTACTTC
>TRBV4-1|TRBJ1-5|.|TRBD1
CASSQTGGGYQPQHF
TGCGCCAGCAGCCAGACAGGGGGAGGTTATCAGCCCCAGCATTTT
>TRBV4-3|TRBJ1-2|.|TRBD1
CASSQDPTGGAVYGYTF
TGCGCCAGCAGCCAAGATCCCACAGGGGGCGCGGTCTATGGCTACACCTTC
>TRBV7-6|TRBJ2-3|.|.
CASSLLAGDTQYF
TGTGCCAGCAGCCTCTTGGCGGGGGATACGCAGTATTTT
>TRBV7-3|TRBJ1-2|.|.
CASSPGGFYGYTF
TGTGCCAGCAGCCCCGGAGGATTCTATGGCTACACCTTC
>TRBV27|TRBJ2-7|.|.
CASSLMPSGEQYF
TGTGCCAGCAGTTTAATGCCTTCGGGGGAGCAGTACTTC
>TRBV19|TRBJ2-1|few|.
CASTSKQAGLGNEQFF
TGTGCCAGTACCTCCAAGCAGGCAGGGTTAGGCAATGAGCAGTTCTTC
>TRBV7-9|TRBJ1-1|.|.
CASSLTRVDTEAFF
TGTGCCAGCAGCTTGACCAGGGTGGACACTGAAGCTTTCTTT